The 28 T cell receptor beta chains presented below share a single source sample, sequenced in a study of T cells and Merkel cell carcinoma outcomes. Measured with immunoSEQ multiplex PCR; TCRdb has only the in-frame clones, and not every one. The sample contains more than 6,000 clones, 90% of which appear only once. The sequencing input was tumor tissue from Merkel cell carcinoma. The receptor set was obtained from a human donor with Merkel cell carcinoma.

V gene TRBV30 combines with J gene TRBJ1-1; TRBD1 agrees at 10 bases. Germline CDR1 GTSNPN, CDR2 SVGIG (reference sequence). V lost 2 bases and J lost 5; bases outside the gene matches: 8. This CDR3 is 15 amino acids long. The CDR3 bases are TGTGCCTGGAGTCTGCCGGACAGGGGGAGAACTGAAGCTTTCTTT. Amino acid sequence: CAWSLPDRGRTEAFF.

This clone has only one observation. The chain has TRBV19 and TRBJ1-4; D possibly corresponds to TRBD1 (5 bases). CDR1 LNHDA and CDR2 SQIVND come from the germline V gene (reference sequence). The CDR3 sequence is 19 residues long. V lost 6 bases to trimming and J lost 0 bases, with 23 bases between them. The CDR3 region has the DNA TGTGCCAGTAGCCTTGGTCAAGGGCAGGGAGTAGCAACTAATGAAAAACTGTTTTTT. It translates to CASSLGQGQGVATNEKLFF. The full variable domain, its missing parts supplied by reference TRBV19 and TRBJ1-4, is DGGITQSPKYLFRKEGQNVTLSCEQNLNHDAMYWYRQDPGQGLRLIYYSQIVNDFQKGDIAEGYSVSREKKESFPLTVTSAQKNPTAFYLCASSLGQGQGVATNEKLFFGSGTQLSVL.

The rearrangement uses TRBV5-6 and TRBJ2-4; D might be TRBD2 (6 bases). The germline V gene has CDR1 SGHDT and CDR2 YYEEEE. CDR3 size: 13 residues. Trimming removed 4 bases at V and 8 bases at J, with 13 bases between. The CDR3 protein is CASSRTGEDIQYF. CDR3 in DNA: TGTGCCAGCAGCCGGACGGGGGAGGACATTCAGTACTTC.

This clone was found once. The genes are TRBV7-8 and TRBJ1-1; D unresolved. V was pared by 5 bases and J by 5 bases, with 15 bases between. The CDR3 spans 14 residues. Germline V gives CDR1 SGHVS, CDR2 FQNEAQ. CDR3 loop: CASSTDTLGTEAFF. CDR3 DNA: TGTGCCAGCAGCACTGACACCCTAGGAACTGAAGCTTTCTTT.

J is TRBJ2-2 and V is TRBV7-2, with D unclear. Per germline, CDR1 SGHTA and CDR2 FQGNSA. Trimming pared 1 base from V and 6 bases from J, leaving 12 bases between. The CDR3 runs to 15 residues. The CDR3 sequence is CASSLDARVAGELFF. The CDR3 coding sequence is TGTGCCAGCAGCTTAGATGCCAGAGTAGCCGGGGAGCTGTTTTTT.

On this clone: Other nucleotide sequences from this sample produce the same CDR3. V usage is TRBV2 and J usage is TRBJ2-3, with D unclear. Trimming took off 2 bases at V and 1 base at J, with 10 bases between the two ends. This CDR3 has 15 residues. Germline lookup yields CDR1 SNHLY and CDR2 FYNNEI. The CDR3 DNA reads TGTGCCAGCAGTGAATTGGCTTCCGGCACAGATACGCAGTATTTT. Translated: CASSELASGTDTQYF.

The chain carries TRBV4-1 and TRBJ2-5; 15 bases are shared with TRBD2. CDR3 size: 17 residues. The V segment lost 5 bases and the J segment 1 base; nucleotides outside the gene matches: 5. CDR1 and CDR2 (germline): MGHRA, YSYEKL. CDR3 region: CASSKGGLAGGQETQYF. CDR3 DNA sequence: TGCGCCAGCAGCAAAGGGGGACTAGCGGGAGGCCAAGAGACCCAGTACTTC.

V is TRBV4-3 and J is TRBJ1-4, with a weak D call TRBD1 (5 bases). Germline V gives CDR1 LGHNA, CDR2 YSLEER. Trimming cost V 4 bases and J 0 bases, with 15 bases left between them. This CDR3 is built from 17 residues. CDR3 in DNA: TGCGCCAGCAGCCGCCGTGGGGGTTGGGCAACTAATGAAAAACTGTTTTTT. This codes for CASSRRGGWATNEKLFF.

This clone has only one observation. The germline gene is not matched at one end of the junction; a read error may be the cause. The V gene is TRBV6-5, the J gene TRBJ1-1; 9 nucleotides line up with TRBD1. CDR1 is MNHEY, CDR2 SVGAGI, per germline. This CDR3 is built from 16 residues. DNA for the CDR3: TGTGTCAGCAGTTCCCGGACAGGGGTAATGAACACTGAAGCTTTCTTT. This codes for CVSSSRTGVMNTEAFF.

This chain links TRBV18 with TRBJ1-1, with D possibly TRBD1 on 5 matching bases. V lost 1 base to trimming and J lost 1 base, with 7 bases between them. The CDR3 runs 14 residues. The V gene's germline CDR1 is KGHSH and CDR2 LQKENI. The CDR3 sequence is CASSPRGRNTEAFF. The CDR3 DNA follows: TGTGCCAGCTCACCACGGGGCAGGAACACTGAAGCTTTCTTT.

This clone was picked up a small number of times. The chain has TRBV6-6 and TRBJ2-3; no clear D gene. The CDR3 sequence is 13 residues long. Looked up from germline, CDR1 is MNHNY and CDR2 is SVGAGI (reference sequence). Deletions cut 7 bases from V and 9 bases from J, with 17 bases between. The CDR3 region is CASTRNRATTQYF. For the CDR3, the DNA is TGTGCCAGCACCAGAAACCGGGCCACGACGCAGTATTTT.

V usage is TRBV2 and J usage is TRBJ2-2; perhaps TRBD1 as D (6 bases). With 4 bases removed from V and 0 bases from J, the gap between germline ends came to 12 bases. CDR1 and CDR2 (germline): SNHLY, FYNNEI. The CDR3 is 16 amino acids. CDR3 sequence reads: CASSGPGQPNTGELFF. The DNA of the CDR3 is TGTGCCAGCAGTGGCCCAGGACAGCCGAACACCGGGGAGCTGTTTTTT.

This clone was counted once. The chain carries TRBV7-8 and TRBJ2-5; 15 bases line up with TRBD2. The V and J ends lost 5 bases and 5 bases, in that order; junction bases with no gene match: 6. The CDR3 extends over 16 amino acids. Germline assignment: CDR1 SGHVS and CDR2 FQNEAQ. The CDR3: CASSRGLAGGRETQYF. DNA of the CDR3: TGTGCCAGCAGCCGCGGACTAGCGGGGGGGCGCGAGACCCAGTACTTC. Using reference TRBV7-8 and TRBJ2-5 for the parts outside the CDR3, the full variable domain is GAGVSQSPRYKVAKRGQDVALRCDPISGHVSLFWYQQALGQGPEFLTYFQNEAQLDKSGLPSDRFFAERPEGSVSTLKIQRTQQEDSAVYLCASSRGLAGGRETQYFGPGTRLLVL.

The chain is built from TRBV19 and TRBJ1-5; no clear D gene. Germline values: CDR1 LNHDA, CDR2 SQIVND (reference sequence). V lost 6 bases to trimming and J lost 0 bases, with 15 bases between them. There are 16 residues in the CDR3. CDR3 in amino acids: CASRTPGVLSNQPQHF. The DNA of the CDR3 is TGTGCCAGTAGGACCCCCGGGGTACTTAGCAATCAGCCCCAGCATTTT.

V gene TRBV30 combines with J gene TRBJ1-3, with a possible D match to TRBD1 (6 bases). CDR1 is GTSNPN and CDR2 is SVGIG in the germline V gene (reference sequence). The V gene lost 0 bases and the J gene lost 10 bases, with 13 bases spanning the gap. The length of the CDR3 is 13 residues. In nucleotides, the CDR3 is TGTGCCTGGAGTGTACGAACAGGGTCGACCATATATTTT. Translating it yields CAWSVRTGSTIYF.

The CDR3 loop is CAWIHHGGNEQFF. DNA of the CDR3: TGTGCCTGGATCCATCACGGGGGGAATGAGCAGTTCTTC. The rearrangement links TRBV30 to TRBJ2-1; 7 bases are shared with TRBD2. J gave up 7 bases and V 4 bases, and 7 bases lay outside the gene matches. Looked up from germline, CDR1 is GTSNPN and CDR2 is SVGIG (reference sequence). The CDR3 runs 13 residues.

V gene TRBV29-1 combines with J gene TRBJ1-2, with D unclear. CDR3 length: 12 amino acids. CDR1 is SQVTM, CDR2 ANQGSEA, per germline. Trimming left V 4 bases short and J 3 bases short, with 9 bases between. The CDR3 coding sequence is TGCAGCGTTGTTGGCGTCGACTATGGCTACACCTTC. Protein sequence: CSVVGVDYGYTF. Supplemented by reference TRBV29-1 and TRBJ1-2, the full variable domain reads SAVISQKPSRDICQRGTSLTIQCQVDSQVTMMFWYRQQPGQSLTLIATANQGSEATYESGFVIDKFPISRPNLTFSTLTVSNMSPEDSSIYLCSVVGVDYGYTFGSGTRLTVV.

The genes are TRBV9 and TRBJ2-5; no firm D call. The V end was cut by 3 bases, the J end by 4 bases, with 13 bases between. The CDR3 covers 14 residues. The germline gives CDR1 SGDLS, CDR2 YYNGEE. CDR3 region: CASSEDHLGETQYF. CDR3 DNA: TGTGCCAGCAGCGAAGACCATTTGGGAGAGACCCAGTACTTC.

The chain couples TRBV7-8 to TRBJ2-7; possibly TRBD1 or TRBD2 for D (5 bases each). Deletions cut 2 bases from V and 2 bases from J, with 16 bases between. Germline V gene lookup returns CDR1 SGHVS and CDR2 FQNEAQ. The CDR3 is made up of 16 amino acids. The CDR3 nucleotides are TGTGCCAGCAGCTTATGGGGGTTGACAGTGACCTACGAGCAGTACTTC. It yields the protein CASSLWGLTVTYEQYF.

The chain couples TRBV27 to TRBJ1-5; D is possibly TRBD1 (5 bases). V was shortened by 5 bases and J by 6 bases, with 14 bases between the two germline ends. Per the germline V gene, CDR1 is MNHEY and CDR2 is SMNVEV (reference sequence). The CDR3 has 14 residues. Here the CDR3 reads CASSRGSPFQPQHF. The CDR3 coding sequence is TGTGCCAGCAGTCGGGGCAGTCCCTTTCAGCCCCAGCATTTT.

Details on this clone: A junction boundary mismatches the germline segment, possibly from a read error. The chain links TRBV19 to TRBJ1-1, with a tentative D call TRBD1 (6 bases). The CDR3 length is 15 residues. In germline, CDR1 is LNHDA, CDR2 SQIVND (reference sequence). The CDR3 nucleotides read TGTGCCAGTAATATAGGGGGGGATTGGAACACTGAAGCTTTCTTT. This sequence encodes CASNIGGDWNTEAFF.

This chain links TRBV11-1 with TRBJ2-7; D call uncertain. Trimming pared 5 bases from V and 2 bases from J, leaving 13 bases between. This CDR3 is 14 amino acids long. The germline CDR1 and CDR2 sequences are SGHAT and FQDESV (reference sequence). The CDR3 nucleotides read TGTGCCAGCAGCCCCTTGGAAGGGCCCTACGAGCAGTACGTC. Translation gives CASSPLEGPYEQYV.

This CDR3 reads CASSEPGKLFF. The CDR3 DNA is TGTGCCAGCAGTGAACCTGGAAAACTGTTTTTT. The chain couples TRBV25-1 to TRBJ1-4; D is unclear. The CDR3 contains 11 residues. Germline V lookup: CDR1 MGHDK, CDR2 SYGVNS. Trimming removed 2 bases from V and 10 bases from J, with 5 bases in between.

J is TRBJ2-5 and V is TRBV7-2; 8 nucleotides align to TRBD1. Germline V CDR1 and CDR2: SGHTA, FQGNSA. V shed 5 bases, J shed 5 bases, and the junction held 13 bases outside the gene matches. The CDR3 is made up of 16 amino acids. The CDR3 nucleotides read TGTGCCAGCAGCACCTTCCCCAGGGGGCCAATTGAGACCCAGTACTTC. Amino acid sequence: CASSTFPRGPIETQYF.

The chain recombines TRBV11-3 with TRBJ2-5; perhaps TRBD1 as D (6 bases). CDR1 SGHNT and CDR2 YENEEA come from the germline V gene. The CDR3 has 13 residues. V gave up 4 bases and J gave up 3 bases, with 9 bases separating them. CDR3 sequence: CASSSRTEETQYF. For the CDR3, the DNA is TGTGCCAGCAGCTCACGGACAGAAGAGACCCAGTACTTC.

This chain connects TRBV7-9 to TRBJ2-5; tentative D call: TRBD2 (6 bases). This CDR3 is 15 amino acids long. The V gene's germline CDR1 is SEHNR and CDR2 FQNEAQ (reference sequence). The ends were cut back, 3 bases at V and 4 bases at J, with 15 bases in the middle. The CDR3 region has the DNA TGTGCCAGCAGCTTCGCTCGCGGAGGGTTAGAGACCCAGTACTTC. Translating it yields CASSFARGGLETQYF.

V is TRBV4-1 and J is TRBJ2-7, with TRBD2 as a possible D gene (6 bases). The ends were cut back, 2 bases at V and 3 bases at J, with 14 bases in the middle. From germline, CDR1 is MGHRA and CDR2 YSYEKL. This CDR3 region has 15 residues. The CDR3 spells CASSQTVGGLYEQYV. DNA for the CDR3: TGCGCCAGCAGCCAAACGGTGGGAGGACTCTACGAGCAGTACGTC.

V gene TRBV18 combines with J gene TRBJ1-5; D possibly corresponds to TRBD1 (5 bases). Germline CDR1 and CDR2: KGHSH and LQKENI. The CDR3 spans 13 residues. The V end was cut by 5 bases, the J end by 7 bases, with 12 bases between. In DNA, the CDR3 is TGTGCCAGCTCAGGGGGATTGGGCCAGCCCCAGCATTTT. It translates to CASSGGLGQPQHF.